This passage covers 30 T cell receptor beta chains from one sample sequenced in a study of cytomegalovirus exposure and HLA in healthy donors. The PCR employed 60 Vbeta primers together with 13 Jbeta primers. TCRdb's copy holds only in-frame clones and misses some; the assay was immunoSEQ multiplex PCR. The repertoire holds approximately 200,000 clones, with approximately 78% as singletons. The sequenced sample was PBMCs. These receptor sequences come from a woman aged 50 to 65 in good health and CMV-seropositive.

The chain recombines TRBV10-1 with TRBJ2-1, with a tentative D call TRBD1 (6 bases). V lost 3 bases to trimming and J lost 8 bases, with 20 bases between them. Per germline, CDR1 WNHNN and CDR2 SYGVQD (reference sequence). The CDR3 has 16 amino acids. This CDR3 reads CASSDADWGRGDEQFF. CDR3 DNA: TGCGCCAGCAGTGACGCGGATTGGGGGCGAGGGGATGAGCAGTTCTTC.

The rearrangement joins TRBV4-2 to TRBJ1-1, with TRBD1 matching over 8 bases. Germline lookup yields CDR1 LGHNA and CDR2 YNFKEQ. This CDR3 has 13 residues. The V segment lost 6 bases and the J segment 11 bases; nucleotides outside the gene matches: 11. CDR3 region: CASRMGQDLRAFF. The DNA of the CDR3 is TGTGCCAGCAGAATGGGACAGGACCTACGCGCTTTCTTT.

Details on this clone: One end of the junction is discordant with germline, which a read error may explain. This rearrangement joins TRBV30 to TRBJ2-6; tentatively, D is TRBD1 (5 bases). CDR3 length: 14 amino acids. Germline-derived CDR1 and CDR2 are GTSNPN and SVGIG (reference sequence). The CDR3 loop is CAWSMIPGANGLTF. CDR3 nucleotides: TGTGCCTGGAGTATGATTCCTGGGGCCAACGGCCTGACTTTC.

V is TRBV5-1 and J is TRBJ2-5; tentative D call: TRBD1 (6 bases). Deletions cut 0 bases from V and 3 bases from J, with 9 bases between. The length of the CDR3 is 14 residues. Germline V gene sequence: CDR1 SGHRS, CDR2 YFSETQ. In nucleotides, the CDR3 is TGCGCCAGCAGCTTGGGGACAGCAGAAGAGACCCAGTACTTC. Residues: CASSLGTAEETQYF.

This chain connects TRBV27 to TRBJ2-3, with TRBD1 identical over 7 bases. Germline values: CDR1 MNHEY, CDR2 SMNVEV (reference sequence). V gave up 4 bases and J gave up 5 bases; unmatched junction bases: 12. The CDR3 covers 16 residues. CDR3 in amino acids: CASSSVRDSVGDTQYF. The DNA for the CDR3 is TGTGCCAGCAGTTCGGTCAGGGACAGTGTGGGAGATACGCAGTATTTT.

The V and J genes are TRBV6-1 and TRBJ2-1; 8 bases align to TRBD2. This CDR3 spans 15 amino acids. The germline gives CDR1 MNHNS, CDR2 SASEGT. V was clipped by 7 bases and J by 0 bases; unmatched bases: 5. Here the CDR3 reads CASTVAGSSYNEQFF. CDR3 coding DNA: TGTGCCAGCACCGTAGCGGGGAGCTCCTACAATGAGCAGTTCTTC.

The chain is built from TRBV6-5 and TRBJ2-5; 7 bases fit TRBD1. The J call may be faulty, since TRBJ2-7 better matches the DNA end. CDR3 length: 16 amino acids. Per the germline V gene, CDR1 is MNHEY and CDR2 is SVGAGI. This CDR3 reads CASSYEATGPVDEQYF. CDR3 in DNA: TGTGCCAGCAGTTACGAAGCGACAGGGCCGGTAGACGAGCAGTACTTC.

The chain has TRBV7-8 and TRBJ2-3, with TRBD2 identical over 10 bases. V shed 5 bases, J shed 0 bases, and the junction held 5 bases outside the gene matches. Germline CDR1 reads SGHVS; CDR2 reads FQNEAQ. The CDR3 spans 16 residues. CDR3 sequence: CASSIGLAASTDTQYF. The CDR3 coding sequence is TGTGCCAGCAGCATCGGACTAGCGGCTAGCACAGATACGCAGTATTTT.

This sequence joins TRBV7-9 and TRBJ2-7, with 7 nucleotides matching TRBD1. Looked up from germline, CDR1 is SEHNR and CDR2 is FQNEAQ (reference sequence). Unmatched junction bases numbered 4, after V lost 5 bases and J lost 0 bases. The CDR3 extends over 14 amino acids. The DNA for the CDR3 is TGTGCCAGCAGCCCAGACAGGGCCTCCTACGAGCAGTACTTC. Protein: CASSPDRASYEQYF.

This clone has a single count. V usage is TRBV5-1 and J usage is TRBJ2-7; TRBD1 aligns across 11 bases. The CDR3 is 15 amino acids. Germline V gene lookup returns CDR1 SGHRS and CDR2 YFSETQ. J lost 5 bases, V lost 4 bases, and 8 bases had no gene match. As DNA, the CDR3 is TGCGCCAGCAGCCCCCGGACAGGGGGCAACCACGAGCAGTACTTC. Translation: CASSPRTGGNHEQYF.

The genes are TRBV6-5 and TRBJ2-1, with no clear D. CDR1 and CDR2 from the germline V gene are MNHEY and SVGAGI. The CDR3 is 13 residues long. Trimming took 6 bases from V and 5 from J, leaving 11 bases between them. The CDR3 bases are TGTGCCAGCAGCCCGACTGGAAACAATGAGCAGTTCTTC. Its translation is CASSPTGNNEQFF.

This rearrangement joins TRBV5-8 to TRBJ1-2; 8 nucleotides match TRBD1. Germline CDR1 and CDR2: SGHTS and YDEGEE. The CDR3 loop spans 15 amino acids. Trimming removed 0 bases from V and 4 bases from J; junction bases left unmatched: 5. The CDR3: CASSLAGQGPYGYTF. Written as DNA, the CDR3 is TGTGCCAGCAGCTTGGCCGGACAGGGACCCTATGGCTACACCTTC. Variable domain in full (rest from reference TRBV5-8 and TRBJ1-2): EAGVTQSPTHLIKTRGQQATLRCSPISGHTSVYWYQQALGLGLQFLLWYDEGEERNRGNFPPRFSGRQFPNYSSELNVNALELEDSALYLCASSLAGQGPYGYTFGSGTRLTVV.

V and J are TRBV7-9 and TRBJ1-2; the D gene is possibly TRBD1 (5 bases). The length of the CDR3 is 13 residues. Germline V gene lookup returns CDR1 SEHNR and CDR2 FQNEAQ (reference sequence). The ends were cut back, 4 bases at V and 6 bases at J, with 12 bases in the middle. CDR3 in DNA: TGTGCCAGCAGCTCGGCGGGGGGGAATGGCTACACCTTC. It encodes CASSSAGGNGYTF.

The chain has TRBV7-2 and TRBJ2-3, with 10 bases identical to TRBD2. The CDR3 has 14 amino acids. The V gene's germline CDR1 is SGHTA and CDR2 FQGNSA. With 6 bases clipped from V and 2 bases from J, the junction kept 2 bases outside the gene matches. CDR3 sequence: CASRLAGLTDTQYF. DNA of the CDR3: TGTGCCAGCAGACTAGCGGGGCTCACAGATACGCAGTATTTT.

CDR3 loop: CASSRGHPPLTEQYF. In nucleotides, the CDR3 is TGCGCCAGCAGCCGGGGACACCCCCCTCTTACCGAGCAGTACTTC. The chain employs TRBV4-1 and TRBJ2-7, with D possibly TRBD1 on 6 matching bases. The CDR3 is 15 amino acids. Trimming cost V 4 bases and J 6 bases, with 19 bases left between them. CDR1 and CDR2 (germline): MGHRA, YSYEKL.

The chain links TRBV28 to TRBJ2-5, with 7 bases lining up with TRBD1. Germline lookup yields CDR1 MDHEN and CDR2 SYDVKM. The V and J ends lost 5 bases and 3 bases, in that order; junction bases with no gene match: 6. There are 14 residues in the CDR3. The CDR3 sequence: CASSPGTAEETQYF. CDR3 nucleotides: TGTGCCAGCAGTCCCGGGACAGCTGAAGAGACCCAGTACTTC.

The chain employs TRBV11-3 and TRBJ2-3, with D perhaps TRBD1 (5 bases). Trimming shortened V by 2 bases and J by 3 bases, and 9 bases separated the two germline ends. CDR3 length: 14 residues. The germline gives CDR1 SGHNT, CDR2 YENEEA. CDR3 bases: TGTGCCAGCAGCTTAACGCAGGGTACAGATACGCAGTATTTT. It encodes CASSLTQGTDTQYF.

The chain couples TRBV7-2 to TRBJ1-1; D perhaps matches TRBD1 (6 bases). The CDR3 runs 16 residues. V lost 0 bases to trimming and J lost 2 bases, with 13 bases between them. Germline V gene sequence: CDR1 SGHTA, CDR2 FQGNSA. The CDR3 sequence: CASSLAQGRLNTEAFF. The CDR3 DNA sequence: TGTGCCAGCAGCTTAGCACAGGGTAGATTAAACACTGAAGCTTTCTTT.

The CDR3 here is CASSQTSGMGEQYF. DNA for the CDR3: TGTGCCAGCAGCCAGACTAGCGGGATGGGCGAGCAGTACTTC. This chain connects TRBV7-9 to TRBJ2-7, with TRBD2 identical over 11 bases. The germline V gene encodes CDR1 SEHNR and CDR2 FQNEAQ (reference sequence). The CDR3 length is 14 residues. J was trimmed by 6 bases and V by 5 bases; bases with no gene match: 6.

The chain recombines TRBV28 with TRBJ2-6; 12 bases are shared with TRBD2. The CDR3 length is 19 residues. Germline trimming cut 7 bases from V and 2 bases from J; bases unmatched to any gene: 12. Per germline, CDR1 MDHEN and CDR2 SYDVKM. CDR3 coding DNA: TGTGCCAGCAACCCACTAGCGGGAGGTTCCTTTACTGGGGCCAACGTCCTGACTTTC. It codes for CASNPLAGGSFTGANVLTF.

The chain uses TRBV29-1 and TRBJ2-5; D is ambiguous. Germline-derived CDR1 and CDR2 are SQVTM and ANQGSEA. With 4 bases removed from V and 3 bases from J, the gap between germline ends came to 15 bases. This CDR3 comprises 14 residues. The CDR3 loop is CSVAERAWEETQYF. CDR3 nucleotides: TGCAGCGTTGCCGAGCGTGCTTGGGAAGAGACCCAGTACTTC.

The chain couples TRBV7-2 to TRBJ2-5; 8 nucleotides align to TRBD2. V gave up 5 bases and J gave up 5 bases; unmatched junction bases: 7. In germline, CDR1 is SGHTA, CDR2 FQGNSA. The CDR3 has 14 amino acids. The DNA for the CDR3 is TGTGCCAGCAGCCCCGGGACTAGAAGGGAGACCCAGTACTTC. This translates into CASSPGTRRETQYF.

The V call is TRBV13, the J call TRBJ2-1, with TRBD2 matching over 11 bases. This CDR3 region has 17 residues. With 1 base clipped from V and 4 bases from J, the junction kept 6 bases outside the gene matches. CDR1 is PRHDT and CDR2 is FYEKMQ in the germline V gene (reference sequence). The CDR3 reads CASSLARASGRYNEQFF. CDR3 in DNA: TGTGCCAGCAGCTTAGCCCGGGCTAGCGGGAGGTACAATGAGCAGTTCTTC.

This clone turned up a few times. The V call is TRBV28, the J call TRBJ2-1, with 8 bases identical to TRBD2. Germline V gene sequence: CDR1 MDHEN, CDR2 SYDVKM. This CDR3 comprises 16 residues. The V gene end was trimmed by 4 bases and the J gene end by 0 bases; junction bases not matched to a gene: 5. This chain's CDR3 is CASSWTGTSSYNEQFF. The CDR3 region has the DNA TGTGCCAGCAGTTGGACCGGGACTAGCTCCTACAATGAGCAGTTCTTC.

The rearrangement joins TRBV6-5 to TRBJ1-3, with TRBD1 identical over 9 bases. V lost 5 bases to trimming and J lost 4 bases; unmatched junction nucleotides: 6. The CDR3 contains 15 residues. CDR1 and CDR2 from the germline V gene are MNHEY and SVGAGI. Written as DNA, the CDR3 is TGTGCCAGCAGTAAGGGACAGGGAAGGGGAAACACCATATATTTT. Translated: CASSKGQGRGNTIYF.

The CDR3 here is CASSRFTSGSSFSSYNEQFF. The CDR3 nucleotides read TGTGCCAGCTCCCGTTTCACTAGCGGGAGTTCCTTTAGCTCCTACAATGAGCAGTTCTTC. The genes are TRBV18 and TRBJ2-1, with 11 nucleotides matching TRBD2. CDR3 size: 20 residues. V dropped 6 bases and J dropped 0; count of bases not matched to a gene: 16. Looked up from germline, CDR1 is KGHSH and CDR2 is LQKENI.

The J gene is TRBJ2-3, the V gene TRBV15, with TRBD2 matching 9 bases. CDR3 length equals 15 residues. With 3 bases clipped from V and 6 bases from J, the junction kept 7 bases outside the gene matches. Germline V gives CDR1 LNHNV, CDR2 YYDKDF (reference sequence). The DNA of the CDR3 is TGTGCCACCAGCAGGGGAAGCGGGGGGTGGGATACGCAGTATTTT. As protein: CATSRGSGGWDTQYF.

The V and J genes are TRBV5-4 and TRBJ2-4, with 8 bases that match TRBD2. The germline V gene encodes CDR1 SGHNT and CDR2 YYREEE (reference sequence). This CDR3 comprises 16 residues. The junction had 4 bases not matched to a gene; V was cut back by 1 base and J by 1 base. CDR3 DNA: TGTGCCAGCAGCTTGACGGGAGGGCCCGCCAAAAACATTCAGTACTTC. This gives the protein CASSLTGGPAKNIQYF.

With respect to this clone: The germline gene is not matched at one end of the junction; a read error may be the cause. The CDR3 nucleotides are TGTGCTAGCAGCTTCGTCCAGGTTCGCTCCTACGAGCAGTACTTC. Amino acid sequence: CASSFVQVRSYEQYF. The V call is TRBV7-7, the J call TRBJ2-7; no clear D gene. CDR1 is SSHAT, CDR2 FNYEAQ, per germline (reference sequence). The CDR3 is 15 residues long.

The DNA for the CDR3 is TGTGCCAGCAGGGCAGGGGGAAATTCCTACGAGCAGTACTTC. It translates to CASRAGGNSYEQYF. The chain combines TRBV6-5 with TRBJ2-7, with 7 bases that match TRBD1. Germline-derived CDR1 and CDR2 are MNHEY and SVGAGI. J gave up 1 base and V 6 bases, and 6 bases lay outside the gene matches. The CDR3 spans 14 residues.